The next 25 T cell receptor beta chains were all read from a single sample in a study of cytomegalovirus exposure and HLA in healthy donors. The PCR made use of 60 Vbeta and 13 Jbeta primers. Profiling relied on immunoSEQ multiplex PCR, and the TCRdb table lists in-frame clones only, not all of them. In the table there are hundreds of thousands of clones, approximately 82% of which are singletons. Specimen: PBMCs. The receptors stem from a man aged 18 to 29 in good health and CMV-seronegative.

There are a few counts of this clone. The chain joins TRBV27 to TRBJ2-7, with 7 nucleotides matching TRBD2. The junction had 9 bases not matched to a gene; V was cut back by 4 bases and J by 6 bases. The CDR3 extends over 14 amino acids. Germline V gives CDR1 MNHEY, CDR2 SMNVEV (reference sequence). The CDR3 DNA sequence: TGTGCCAGCAGTTCCGGGACTACATGGGGCGAGCAGTACTTC. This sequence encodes CASSSGTTWGEQYF.

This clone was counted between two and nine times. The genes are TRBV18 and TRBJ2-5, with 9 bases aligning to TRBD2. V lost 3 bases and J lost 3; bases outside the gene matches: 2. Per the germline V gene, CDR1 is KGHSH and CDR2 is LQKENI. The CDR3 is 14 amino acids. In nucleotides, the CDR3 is TGTGCCAGCTCACCGACTAGCGGAGAAGAGACCCAGTACTTC. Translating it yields CASSPTSGEETQYF.

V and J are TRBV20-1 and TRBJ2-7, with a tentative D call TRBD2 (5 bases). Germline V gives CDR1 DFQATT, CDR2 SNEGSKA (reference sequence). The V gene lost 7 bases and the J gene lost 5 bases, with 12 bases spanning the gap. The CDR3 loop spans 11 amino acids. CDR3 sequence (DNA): TGCAGTGGATACGGACTTAACGAGCAGTACTTC. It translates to CSGYGLNEQYF.

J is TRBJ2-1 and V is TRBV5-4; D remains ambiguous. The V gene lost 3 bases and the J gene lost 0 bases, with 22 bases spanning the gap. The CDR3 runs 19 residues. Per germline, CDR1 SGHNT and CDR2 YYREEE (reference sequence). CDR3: CASSYSTGLQHYSYNEQFF. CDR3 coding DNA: TGTGCCAGCAGCTATTCAACCGGGTTGCAACACTACTCCTACAATGAGCAGTTCTTC.

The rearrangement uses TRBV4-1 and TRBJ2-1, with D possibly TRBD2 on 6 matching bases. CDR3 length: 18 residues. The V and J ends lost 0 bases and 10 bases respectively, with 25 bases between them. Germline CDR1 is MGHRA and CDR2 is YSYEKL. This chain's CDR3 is CASSQDLLGLGAGREQFF. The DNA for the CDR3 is TGCGCCAGCAGCCAAGATCTCCTGGGGCTAGGGGCGGGACGGGAGCAGTTCTTC.

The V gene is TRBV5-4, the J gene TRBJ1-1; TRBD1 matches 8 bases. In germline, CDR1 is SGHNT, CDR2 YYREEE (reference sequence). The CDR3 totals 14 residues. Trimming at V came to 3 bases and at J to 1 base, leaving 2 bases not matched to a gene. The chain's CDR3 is CASSSGQENTEAFF. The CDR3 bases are TGTGCCAGCAGCTCGGGACAGGAGAACACTGAAGCTTTCTTT.

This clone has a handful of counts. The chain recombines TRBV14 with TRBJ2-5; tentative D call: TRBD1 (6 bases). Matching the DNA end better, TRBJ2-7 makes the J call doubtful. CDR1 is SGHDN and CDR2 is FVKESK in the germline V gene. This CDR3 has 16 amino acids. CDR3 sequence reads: CASSPHLGQGSYEQYF. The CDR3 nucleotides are TGTGCCAGCAGCCCGCACCTGGGGCAGGGGAGCTACGAGCAGTACTTC.

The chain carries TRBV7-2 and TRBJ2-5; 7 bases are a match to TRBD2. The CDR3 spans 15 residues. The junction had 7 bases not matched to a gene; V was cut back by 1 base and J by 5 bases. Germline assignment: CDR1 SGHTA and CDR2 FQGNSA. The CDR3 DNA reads TGTGCCAGCAGCTTAGTGGGAGGGCCGGGGGAGACCCAGTACTTC. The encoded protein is CASSLVGGPGETQYF.

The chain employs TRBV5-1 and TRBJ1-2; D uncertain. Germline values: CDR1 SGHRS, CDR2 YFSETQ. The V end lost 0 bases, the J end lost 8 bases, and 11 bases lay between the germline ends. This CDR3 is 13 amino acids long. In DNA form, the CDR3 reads TGCGCCAGCAGCTTGGAGGAGGGCGAAGGCTACACCTTC. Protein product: CASSLEEGEGYTF.

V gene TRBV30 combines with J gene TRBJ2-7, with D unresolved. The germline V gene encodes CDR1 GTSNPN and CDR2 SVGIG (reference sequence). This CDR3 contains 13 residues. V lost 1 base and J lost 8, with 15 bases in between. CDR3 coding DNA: TGTGCCTGGAGTGCCGAGACTGAGGAGCAGCAGTACTTC. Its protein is CAWSAETEEQQYF. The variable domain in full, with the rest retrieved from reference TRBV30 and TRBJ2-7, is SQTIHQWPATLVQPVGSPLSLECTVEGTSNPNLYWYRQAAGRGLQLLFYSVGIGQISSEVPQNLSASRPQDRQFILSSKKLLLSDSGFYLCAWSAETEEQQYFGPGTRLTVT.

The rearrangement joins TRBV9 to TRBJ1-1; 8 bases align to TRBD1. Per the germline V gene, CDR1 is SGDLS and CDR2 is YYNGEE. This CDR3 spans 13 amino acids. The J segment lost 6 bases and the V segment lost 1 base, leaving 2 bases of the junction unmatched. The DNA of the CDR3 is TGTGCCAGCAGCGTAACAGGGGGTTCTGAAGCTTTCTTT. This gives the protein CASSVTGGSEAFF.

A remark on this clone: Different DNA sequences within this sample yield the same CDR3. CDR3: CAWNGGLGTDTQYF. CDR3 nucleotides: TGTGCCTGGAACGGGGGGTTGGGGACAGATACGCAGTATTTT. The V gene is TRBV30, the J gene TRBJ2-3; 7 nucleotides agree with TRBD2. There are 14 residues in the CDR3. Germline V gives CDR1 GTSNPN, CDR2 SVGIG (reference sequence). The junction had 7 bases not matched to a gene; V was cut back by 4 bases and J by 3 bases. Full variable domain (outside the CDR3, taken from reference TRBV30 and TRBJ2-3): SQTIHQWPATLVQPVGSPLSLECTVEGTSNPNLYWYRQAAGRGLQLLFYSVGIGQISSEVPQNLSASRPQDRQFILSSKKLLLSDSGFYLCAWNGGLGTDTQYFGPGTRLTVL.

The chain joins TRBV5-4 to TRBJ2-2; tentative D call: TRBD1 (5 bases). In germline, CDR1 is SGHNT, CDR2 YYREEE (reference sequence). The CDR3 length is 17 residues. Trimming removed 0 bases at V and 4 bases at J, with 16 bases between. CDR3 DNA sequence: TGTGCCAGCAGCTTGGAAGGGGCCGGCCTGGCCACCGGGGAGCTGTTTTTT. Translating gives CASSLEGAGLATGELFF. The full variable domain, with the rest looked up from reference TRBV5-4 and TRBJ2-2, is ETGVTQSPTHLIKTRGQQVTLRCSSQSGHNTVSWYQQALGQGPQFIFQYYREEENGRGNFPPRFSGLQFPNYSSELNVNALELDDSALYLCASSLEGAGLATGELFFGEGSRLTVL.

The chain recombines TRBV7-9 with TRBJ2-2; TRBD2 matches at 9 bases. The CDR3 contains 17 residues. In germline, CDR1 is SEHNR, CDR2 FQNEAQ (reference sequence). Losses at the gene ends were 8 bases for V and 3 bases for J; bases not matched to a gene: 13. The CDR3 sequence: CASDGRLGLAYTGELFF. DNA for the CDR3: TGTGCCAGCGACGGGCGGTTAGGACTAGCGTACACCGGGGAGCTGTTTTTT. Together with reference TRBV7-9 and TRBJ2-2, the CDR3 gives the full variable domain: DTGVSQNPRHKITKRGQNVTFRCDPISEHNRLYWYRQTLGQGPEFLTYFQNEAQLEKSRLLSDRFSAERPKGSFSTLEIQRTEQGDSAMYLCASDGRLGLAYTGELFFGEGSRLTVL.

Written as DNA, the CDR3 is TGTGCCAGCAGCTTGGCTAGCGGCAGAGATACGCAGTATTTT. As protein: CASSLASGRDTQYF. The chain recombines TRBV5-4 with TRBJ2-3; TRBD2 matches 7 bases. The CDR3 consists of 14 residues. With 0 bases clipped from V and 5 bases from J, the junction kept 3 bases outside the gene matches. Germline loops: CDR1 SGHNT, CDR2 YYREEE (reference sequence).

CDR3 in DNA: TGCGCCAGCAGCTTGGGTAGCTTTGAGACCCAGTACTTC. Residues: CASSLGSFETQYF. The J gene is TRBJ2-5, the V gene TRBV5-1; D unresolved. The CDR3 extends over 13 amino acids. V was pared by 0 bases and J by 5 bases, with 8 bases between. From germline, CDR1 is SGHRS and CDR2 YFSETQ.

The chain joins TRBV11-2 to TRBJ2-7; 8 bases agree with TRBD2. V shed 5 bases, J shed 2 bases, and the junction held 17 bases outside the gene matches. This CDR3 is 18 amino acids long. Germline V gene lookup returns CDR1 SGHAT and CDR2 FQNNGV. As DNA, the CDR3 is TGTGCCAGCAGCCCCAAGGCGTCTAGCGGGTTGCCCGCCTACGAGCAGTACTTC. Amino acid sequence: CASSPKASSGLPAYEQYF.

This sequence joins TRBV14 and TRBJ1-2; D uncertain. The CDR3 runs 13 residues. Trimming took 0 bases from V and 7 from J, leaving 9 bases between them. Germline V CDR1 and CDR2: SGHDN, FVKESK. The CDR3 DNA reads TGTGCCAGCAGCCAAGACTCTGGTAGTGGCTACACCTTC. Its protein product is CASSQDSGSGYTF.

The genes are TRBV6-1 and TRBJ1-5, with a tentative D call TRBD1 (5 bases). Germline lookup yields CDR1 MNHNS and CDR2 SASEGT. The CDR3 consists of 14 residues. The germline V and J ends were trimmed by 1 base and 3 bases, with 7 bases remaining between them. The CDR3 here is CASSEEDNNQPQHF. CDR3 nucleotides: TGTGCCAGCAGTGAAGAGGACAACAATCAGCCCCAGCATTTT.

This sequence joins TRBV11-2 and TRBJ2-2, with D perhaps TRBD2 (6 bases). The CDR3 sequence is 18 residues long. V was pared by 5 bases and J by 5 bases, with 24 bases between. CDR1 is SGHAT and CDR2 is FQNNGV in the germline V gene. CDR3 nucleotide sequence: TGTGCCAGCAGCAGTCGGCGGGGTGGGCAGCGCGGGACCGGGGAGCTGTTTTTT. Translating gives CASSSRRGGQRGTGELFF. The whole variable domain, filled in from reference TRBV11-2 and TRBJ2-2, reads EAGVAQSPRYKIIEKRQSVAFWCNPISGHATLYWYQQILGQGPKLLIQFQNNGVVDDSQLPKDRFSAERLKGVDSTLKIQPAKLEDSAVYLCASSSRRGGQRGTGELFFGEGSRLTVL.

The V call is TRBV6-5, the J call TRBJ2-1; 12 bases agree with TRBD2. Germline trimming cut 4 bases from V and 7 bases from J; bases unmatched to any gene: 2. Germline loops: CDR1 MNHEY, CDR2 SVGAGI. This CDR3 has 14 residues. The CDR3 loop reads CASSSGLAGNEQFF. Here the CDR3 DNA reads TGTGCCAGCAGTTCGGGACTAGCGGGTAATGAGCAGTTCTTC.

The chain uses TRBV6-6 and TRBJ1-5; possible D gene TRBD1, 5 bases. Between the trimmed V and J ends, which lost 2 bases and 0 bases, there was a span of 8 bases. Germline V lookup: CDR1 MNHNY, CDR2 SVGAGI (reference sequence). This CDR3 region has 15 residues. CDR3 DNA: TGTGCCAGCAGTTACCGACAGAGTAGCAATCAGCCCCAGCATTTT. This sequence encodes CASSYRQSSNQPQHF.

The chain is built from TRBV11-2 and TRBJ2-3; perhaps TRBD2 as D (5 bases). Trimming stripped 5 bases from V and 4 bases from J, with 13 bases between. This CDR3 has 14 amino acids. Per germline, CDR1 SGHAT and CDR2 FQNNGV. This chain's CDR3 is CASSHTRGSDTQYF. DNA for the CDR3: TGTGCCAGCAGCCATACTCGGGGATCAGATACGCAGTATTTT. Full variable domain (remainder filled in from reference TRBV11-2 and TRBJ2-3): EAGVAQSPRYKIIEKRQSVAFWCNPISGHATLYWYQQILGQGPKLLIQFQNNGVVDDSQLPKDRFSAERLKGVDSTLKIQPAKLEDSAVYLCASSHTRGSDTQYFGPGTRLTVL.

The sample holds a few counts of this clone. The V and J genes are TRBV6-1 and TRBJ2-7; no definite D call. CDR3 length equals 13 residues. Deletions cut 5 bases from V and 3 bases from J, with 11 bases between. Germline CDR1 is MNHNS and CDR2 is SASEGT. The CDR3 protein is CASSYGGIYEQYF. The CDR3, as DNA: TGTGCCAGCAGTTATGGCGGCATCTACGAGCAGTACTTC.

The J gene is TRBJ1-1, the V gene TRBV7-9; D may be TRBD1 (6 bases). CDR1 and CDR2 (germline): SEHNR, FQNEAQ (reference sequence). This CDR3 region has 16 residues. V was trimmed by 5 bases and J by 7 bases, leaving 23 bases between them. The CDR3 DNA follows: TGTGCCAGCAGCCCGACAGGTATAGGGTACCTTGGTGAAGCTTTCTTT. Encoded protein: CASSPTGIGYLGEAFF.